What follows describes a single TCR beta chain. Its antigen is not identified. The read terminates 3 residues ahead of where the CDR3 ends, so the germline J gene completes it. Trimming removed 4 bases from V and 7 bases from J; junction bases left unmatched: 6. Germline CDR1 reads GTSNPN; CDR2 reads SVGIG (reference sequence). The CDR3 is 13 residues long. Cervical HPV DNA detected by MY09/MY11 PCR, typed by dot-blot. Repertoires were generated with immunoSEQ multiplex PCR, while TCRdb's copy carries only in-frame clones and drops some. This sample contains approximately 35,000 clones. The entry originates in a study of T cells in women clearing cervical HPV infection. As for the study in general: Cases were women with histologically confirmed HPV16-related CIN3 or worse, including a couple of invasive cancers. Study-level findings and limits: A classifier using richness and V gene abundances reached an AUC of around 0.83.

The sequence was obtained from a woman aged 18-70 years with a cervical HPV16 infection that either progressed to CIN3+ or cleared (not recorded which). Sequences were obtained from blood buffy coat. The J gene is TRBJ1-4, the V gene TRBV30, with 7 bases matching TRBD1. CDR3 loop: CAWTDRLGEKLFF. The covered CDR3 bases are TGTGCCTGGACGGACAGGCTCGGTGAAAAA. Full variable domain (rest looked up from reference TRBV30 and TRBJ1-4): SQTIHQWPATLVQPVGSPLSLECTVEGTSNPNLYWYRQAAGRGLQLLFYSVGIGQISSEVPQNLSASRPQDRQFILSSKKLLLSDSGFYLCAWTDRLGEKLFFGSGTQLSVL.